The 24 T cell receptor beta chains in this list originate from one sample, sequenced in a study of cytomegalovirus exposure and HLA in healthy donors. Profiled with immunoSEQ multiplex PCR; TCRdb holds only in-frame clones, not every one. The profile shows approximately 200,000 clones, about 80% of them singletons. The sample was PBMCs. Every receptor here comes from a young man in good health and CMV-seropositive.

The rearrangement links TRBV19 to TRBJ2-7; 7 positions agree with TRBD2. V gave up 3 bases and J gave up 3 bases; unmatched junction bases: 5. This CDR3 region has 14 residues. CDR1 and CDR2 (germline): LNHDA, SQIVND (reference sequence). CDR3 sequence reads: CASSIGGRHYEQYF. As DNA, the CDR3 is TGTGCCAGTAGTATCGGGGGGAGGCACTACGAGCAGTACTTC.

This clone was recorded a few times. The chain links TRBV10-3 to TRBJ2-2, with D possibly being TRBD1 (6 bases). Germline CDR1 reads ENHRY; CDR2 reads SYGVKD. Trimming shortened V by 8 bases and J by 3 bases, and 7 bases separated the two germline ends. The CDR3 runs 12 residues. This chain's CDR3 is CAIPGDTGELFF. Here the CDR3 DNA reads TGTGCCATCCCAGGGGACACCGGGGAGCTGTTTTTT.

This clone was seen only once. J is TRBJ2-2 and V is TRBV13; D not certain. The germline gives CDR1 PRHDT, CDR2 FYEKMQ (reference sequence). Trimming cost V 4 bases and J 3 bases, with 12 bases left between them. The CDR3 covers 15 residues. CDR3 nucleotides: TGTGCCAGCAGCTCTGGCCTCCAGGACACCGGGGAGCTGTTTTTT. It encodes CASSSGLQDTGELFF.

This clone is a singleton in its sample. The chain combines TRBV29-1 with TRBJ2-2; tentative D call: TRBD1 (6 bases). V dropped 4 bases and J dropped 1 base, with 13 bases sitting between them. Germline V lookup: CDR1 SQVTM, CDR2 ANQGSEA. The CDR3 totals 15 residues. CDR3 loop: CSVVTDSVNTGELFF. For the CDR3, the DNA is TGCAGCGTTGTTACGGACAGTGTGAACACCGGGGAGCTGTTTTTT.

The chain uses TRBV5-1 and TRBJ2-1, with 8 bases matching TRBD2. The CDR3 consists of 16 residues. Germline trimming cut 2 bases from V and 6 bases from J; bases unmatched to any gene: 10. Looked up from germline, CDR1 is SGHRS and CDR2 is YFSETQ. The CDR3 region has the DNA TGCGCCAGCAGCTTATTAGCGGGGCCGGCCGGCAATGAGCAGTTCTTC. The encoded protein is CASSLLAGPAGNEQFF.

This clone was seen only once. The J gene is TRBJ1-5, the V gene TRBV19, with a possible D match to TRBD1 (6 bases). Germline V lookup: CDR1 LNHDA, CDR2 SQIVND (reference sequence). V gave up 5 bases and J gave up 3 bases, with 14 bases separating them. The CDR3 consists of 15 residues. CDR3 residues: CASSVNRVPNQPQHF. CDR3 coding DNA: TGTGCCAGTAGTGTAAACAGGGTTCCCAATCAGCCCCAGCATTTT.

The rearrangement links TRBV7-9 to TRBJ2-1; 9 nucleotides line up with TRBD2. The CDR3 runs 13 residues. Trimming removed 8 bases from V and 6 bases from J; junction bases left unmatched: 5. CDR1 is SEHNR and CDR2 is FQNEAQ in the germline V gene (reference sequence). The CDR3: CASLAGAGNEQFF. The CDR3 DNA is TGTGCCAGCTTAGCGGGAGCCGGCAATGAGCAGTTCTTC.

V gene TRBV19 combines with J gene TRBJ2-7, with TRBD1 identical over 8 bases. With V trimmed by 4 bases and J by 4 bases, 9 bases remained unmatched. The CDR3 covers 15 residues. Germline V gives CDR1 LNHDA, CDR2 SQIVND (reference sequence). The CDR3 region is CASSTPGGALYEQYF. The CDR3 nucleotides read TGTGCCAGTAGTACCCCAGGGGGCGCGTTGTACGAGCAGTACTTC.

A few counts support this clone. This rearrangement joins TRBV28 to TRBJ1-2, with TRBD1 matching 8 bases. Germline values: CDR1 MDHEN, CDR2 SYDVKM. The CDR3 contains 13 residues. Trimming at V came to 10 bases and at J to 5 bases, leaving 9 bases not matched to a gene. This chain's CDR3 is CAILVDRAYGYTF. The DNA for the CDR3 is TGTGCCATCCTTGTGGACAGGGCATATGGCTACACCTTC.

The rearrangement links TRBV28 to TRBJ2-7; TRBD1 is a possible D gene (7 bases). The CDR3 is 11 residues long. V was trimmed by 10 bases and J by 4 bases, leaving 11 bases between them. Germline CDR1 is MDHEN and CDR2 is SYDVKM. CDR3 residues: CATSGGYEQYF. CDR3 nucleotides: TGTGCCACCTCAGGGGGGTACGAGCAGTACTTC.

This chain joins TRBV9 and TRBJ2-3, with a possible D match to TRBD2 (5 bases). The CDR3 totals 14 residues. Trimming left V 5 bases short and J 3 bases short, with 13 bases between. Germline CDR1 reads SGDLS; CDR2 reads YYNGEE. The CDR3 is CASSAEGATDTQYF. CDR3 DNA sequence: TGTGCCAGCAGTGCCGAGGGCGCTACAGATACGCAGTATTTT.

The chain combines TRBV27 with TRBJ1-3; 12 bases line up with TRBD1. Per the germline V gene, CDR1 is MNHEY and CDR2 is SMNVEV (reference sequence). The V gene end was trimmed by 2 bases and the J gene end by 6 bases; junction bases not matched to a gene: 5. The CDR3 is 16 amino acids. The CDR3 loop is CASSLRGQGAPNTIYF. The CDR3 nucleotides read TGTGCCAGCAGTTTACGGGGACAGGGGGCTCCAAACACCATATATTTT.

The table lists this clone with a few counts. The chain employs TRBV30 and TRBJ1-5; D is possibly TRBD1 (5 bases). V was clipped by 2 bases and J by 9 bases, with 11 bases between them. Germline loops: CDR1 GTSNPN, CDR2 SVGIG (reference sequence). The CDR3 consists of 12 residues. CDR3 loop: CAWSPLGGPQHF. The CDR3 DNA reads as TGTGCCTGGAGTCCCTTGGGGGGGCCCCAGCATTTT.

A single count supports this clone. As DNA, the CDR3 is TGTGCCAGCAGTTTCCAACTAGGAGAGACCCAGTACTTC. Translation gives CASSFQLGETQYF. This rearrangement joins TRBV28 to TRBJ2-5, with D possibly matching TRBD2 (5 bases). This CDR3 region has 13 residues. The V end was cut by 3 bases, the J end by 4 bases, with 9 bases between. Germline V gene sequence: CDR1 MDHEN, CDR2 SYDVKM.

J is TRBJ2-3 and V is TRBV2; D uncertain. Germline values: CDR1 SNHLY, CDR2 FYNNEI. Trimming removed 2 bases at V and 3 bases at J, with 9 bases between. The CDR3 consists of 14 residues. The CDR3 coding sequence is TGTGCCAGCAGTGAATTCCTAGATACAGATACGCAGTATTTT. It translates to CASSEFLDTDTQYF. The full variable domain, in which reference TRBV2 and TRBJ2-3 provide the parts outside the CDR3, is EPEVTQTPSHQVTQMGQEVILRCVPISNHLYFYWYRQILGQKVEFLVSFYNNEISEKSEIFDDQFSVERPDGSNFTLKIRSTKLEDSAMYFCASSEFLDTDTQYFGPGTRLTVL.

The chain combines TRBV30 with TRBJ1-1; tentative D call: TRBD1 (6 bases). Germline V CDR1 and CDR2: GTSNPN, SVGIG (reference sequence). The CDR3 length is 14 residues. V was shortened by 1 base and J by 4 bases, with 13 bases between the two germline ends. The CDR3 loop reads CAWSAKGVGTEAFF. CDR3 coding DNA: TGTGCCTGGAGTGCAAAGGGGGTAGGCACTGAAGCTTTCTTT.

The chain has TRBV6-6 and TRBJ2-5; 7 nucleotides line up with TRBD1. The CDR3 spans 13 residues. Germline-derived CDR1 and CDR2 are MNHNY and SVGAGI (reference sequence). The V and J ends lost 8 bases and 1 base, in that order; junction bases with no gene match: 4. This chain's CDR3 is CASLGQIQETQYF. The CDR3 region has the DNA TGTGCCAGCTTGGGACAGATCCAAGAGACCCAGTACTTC.

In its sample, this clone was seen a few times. The CDR3 bases are TGCGCCAGCAGCCAACAGGGGGCTCGGGAGACCCAGTACTTC. Amino acids: CASSQQGARETQYF. The chain is built from TRBV5-1 and TRBJ2-5, with TRBD1 matching 9 bases. V lost 4 bases to trimming and J lost 5 bases; unmatched junction nucleotides: 6. The CDR3 runs 14 residues. CDR1 is SGHRS and CDR2 is YFSETQ in the germline V gene.

The CDR3, as DNA: TGTGCCAGCAGCAAGGGACAGCGTGGCAATCAGCCCCAGCATTTT. It specifies CASSKGQRGNQPQHF. This chain uses TRBV9 with TRBJ1-5; 7 bases are shared with TRBD1. The junction had 6 bases not matched to a gene; V was cut back by 4 bases and J by 2 bases. Germline loops: CDR1 SGDLS, CDR2 YYNGEE. The CDR3 is made up of 15 amino acids.

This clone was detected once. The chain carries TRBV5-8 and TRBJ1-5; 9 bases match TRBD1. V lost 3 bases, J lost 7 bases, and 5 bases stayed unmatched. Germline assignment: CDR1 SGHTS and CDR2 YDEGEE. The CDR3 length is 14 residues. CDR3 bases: TGTGCCAGCAGCTCCAGGACAGGGGACCAGCCCCAGCATTTT. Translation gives CASSSRTGDQPQHF.

The CDR3 nucleotides are TGTGCCAGCAGCTTGGACAGGGCGTCCCAAGAGACCCAGTACTTC. Translation gives CASSLDRASQETQYF. V usage is TRBV5-6 and J usage is TRBJ2-5; D possibly corresponds to TRBD1 (6 bases). CDR3 length equals 15 residues. Germline lookup yields CDR1 SGHDT and CDR2 YYEEEE. Trimming pared 0 bases from V and 1 base from J, leaving 10 bases between.

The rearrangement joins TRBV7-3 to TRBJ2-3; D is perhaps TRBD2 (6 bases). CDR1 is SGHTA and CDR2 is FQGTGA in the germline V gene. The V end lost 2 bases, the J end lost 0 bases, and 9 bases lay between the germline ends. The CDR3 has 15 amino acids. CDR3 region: CASSLGTASTDTQYF. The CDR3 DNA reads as TGTGCCAGCAGCTTAGGGACTGCTAGCACAGATACGCAGTATTTT.

Written as DNA, the CDR3 is TGTGCCAGCAGGGGCCGGGGAGGGGCCTTCTCTGGAAACACCATATATTTT. Its protein product is CASRGRGGAFSGNTIYF. The chain carries TRBV28 and TRBJ1-3; D might be TRBD1 (5 bases). V was clipped by 6 bases and J by 0 bases, with 18 bases between them. The germline gives CDR1 MDHEN, CDR2 SYDVKM. The CDR3 spans 17 residues.

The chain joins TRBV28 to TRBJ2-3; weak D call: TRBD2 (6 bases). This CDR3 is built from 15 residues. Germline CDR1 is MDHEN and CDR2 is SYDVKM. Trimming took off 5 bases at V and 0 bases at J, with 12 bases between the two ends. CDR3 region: CASSPLAPSTDTQYF. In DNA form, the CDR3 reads TGTGCCAGCAGTCCCCTAGCGCCTAGCACAGATACGCAGTATTTT.